These 30 T cell receptor beta chains originate from one sample sequenced in a study of blood T cell repertoires in COVID-19 (dated by TCRdb to about 2020). The method behind the library was the immunoSEQ multiplex PCR assay. TCRdb's version of the immuneACCESS table is confined to in-frame rearrangements and falls short of the full clone set. An unresolved V gene accounts for under half of the shortfall where checked; the remainder is of unknown origin. For this sample the table gives about 220,000 clones, of which roughly 80% were detected only once. The ten top clones hold approximately 1.2% of the sample. Sequences were obtained from PBMCs or T cells enriched from blood (not recorded which). The receptor source for this set is a woman aged 40 to 55 with acute COVID-19.

Only a few counts were recorded for this clone. J is TRBJ1-5 and V is TRBV5-6, with 7 positions matching TRBD1. CDR3 length: 16 amino acids. Trimming cost V 4 bases and J 2 bases; bases outside gene matches: 9. CDR1 is SGHDT and CDR2 is YYEEEE in the germline V gene. The CDR3 DNA follows: TGTGCCAGCAGCGGATGGGACAGTTGGGGCAATCAGCCCCAGCATTTT. This translates into CASSGWDSWGNQPQHF. The complete variable domain, with remaining parts taken from reference TRBV5-6 and TRBJ1-5, reads DAGVTQSPTHLIKTRGQQVTLRCSPKSGHDTVSWYQQALGQGPQFIFQYYEEEERQRGNFPDRFSGHQFPNYSSELNVNALLLGDSALYLCASSGWDSWGNQPQHFGDGTRLSIL.

The chain is built from TRBV19 and TRBJ2-3, with 8 bases aligning to TRBD2. This CDR3 spans 15 amino acids. With V trimmed by 3 bases and J by 6 bases, 8 bases remained unmatched. Germline loops: CDR1 LNHDA, CDR2 SQIVND (reference sequence). CDR3 amino acids: CASSITRGGGDTQYF. CDR3 DNA: TGTGCCAGTAGTATTACCCGGGGGGGCGGGGATACGCAGTATTTT.

The count of this clone is one. This chain uses TRBV30 with TRBJ2-7; weak D call: TRBD2 (5 bases). Trimming took off 1 base at V and 4 bases at J, with 11 bases between the two ends. Germline values: CDR1 GTSNPN, CDR2 SVGIG (reference sequence). The CDR3 is made up of 13 amino acids. CDR3 sequence: CAWSGLAGYEQYF. The CDR3 region has the DNA TGTGCCTGGAGTGGCCTAGCAGGTTACGAGCAGTACTTC.

This clone appeared a single time. V gene TRBV24-1 combines with J gene TRBJ1-1; D is uncertain. The CDR3 extends over 13 amino acids. The germline V and J ends were trimmed by 2 bases and 0 bases, with 3 bases remaining between them. The germline V gene has CDR1 KGHDR and CDR2 SFDVKD. For the CDR3, the DNA is TGTGCCACCAGTGATTCAGTGAACACTGAAGCTTTCTTT. Protein product: CATSDSVNTEAFF.

The V call is TRBV9, the J call TRBJ2-2, with 11 nucleotides matching TRBD2. Per the germline V gene, CDR1 is SGDLS and CDR2 is YYNGEE. The CDR3 has 15 residues. V shed 4 bases and J 5 bases; nucleotides not matched to a gene: 4. CDR3 region: CASSPGTSGTGELFF. The CDR3 nucleotides read TGTGCCAGCAGCCCCGGGACTAGCGGTACCGGGGAGCTGTTTTTT.

The V and J genes are TRBV14 and TRBJ1-6, with no clear D. Germline CDR1 SGHDN, CDR2 FVKESK. Trimming stripped 4 bases from V and 6 bases from J, with 13 bases between. This CDR3 is built from 15 residues. In nucleotides, the CDR3 is TGTGCCAGCAGCCCTCCGGGTACCTTTAATTCACCCCTCCACTTT. Translating it yields CASSPPGTFNSPLHF.

V and J are TRBV19 and TRBJ1-1, with 8 bases fitting TRBD1. Trimming removed 5 bases from V and 5 bases from J; junction bases left unmatched: 7. This CDR3 is 14 amino acids long. Germline loops: CDR1 LNHDA, CDR2 SQIVND (reference sequence). Written as DNA, the CDR3 is TGTGCCAGTAGTCCGCTGACAGGGGTAACTGAAGCTTTCTTT. It encodes CASSPLTGVTEAFF.

The chain couples TRBV12-5 to TRBJ1-2, with D tentatively TRBD1 (5 bases). Trimming removed 1 base at V and 8 bases at J, with 17 bases between. The CDR3 is 15 amino acids. CDR1 and CDR2 (germline): LGHNT, FRNRAP. In DNA form, the CDR3 reads TGTGCTAGTGGTTTGGGGGCAGGGCCTGCGGGAGGCTACACCTTC. Its protein is CASGLGAGPAGGYTF.

This sequence joins TRBV2 and TRBJ2-1; D not certain. CDR1 is SNHLY and CDR2 is FYNNEI in the germline V gene. This CDR3 spans 15 amino acids. With 4 bases removed from V and 2 bases from J, the gap between germline ends came to 12 bases. This chain's CDR3 is CASSAGRTTYNEQFF. In DNA form, the CDR3 reads TGTGCCAGCAGTGCAGGCAGAACCACCTACAATGAGCAGTTCTTC.

The V call is TRBV19, the J call TRBJ2-1; 11 nucleotides line up with TRBD2. This CDR3 region has 16 residues. The V segment lost 5 bases and the J segment 7 bases; nucleotides outside the gene matches: 10. Looked up from germline, CDR1 is LNHDA and CDR2 is SQIVND (reference sequence). CDR3 nucleotide sequence: TGTGCCAGTAGTTCCCTAGGTAGCGGGAGGGTGAATGAGCAGTTCTTC. Protein product: CASSSLGSGRVNEQFF.

This chain links TRBV5-1 with TRBJ1-3; perhaps TRBD1 as D (5 bases). In germline, CDR1 is SGHRS, CDR2 YFSETQ. V dropped 4 bases and J dropped 0 bases, with 11 bases sitting between them. The CDR3 spans 15 residues. The CDR3 nucleotides read TGCGCCAGCAGCCCCGACAGTAACTCTGGAAACACCATATATTTT. Translating it yields CASSPDSNSGNTIYF.

J is TRBJ1-3 and V is TRBV3-1 (or the pseudogene TRBV3-2), with D unclear. The CDR3 consists of 14 residues. Per the germline V gene, CDR1 is LGHDT and CDR2 is YNNKEL (reference sequence). V was clipped by 5 bases and J by 1 base, with 9 bases between them. CDR3 coding DNA: TGTGCCAGCAGCGCGGGTAGTTCTGGAAACACCATATATTTT. It codes for CASSAGSSGNTIYF.

The rearrangement links TRBV4-3 to TRBJ2-3, with 7 bases fitting TRBD1. CDR1 is LGHNA, CDR2 YSLEER, per germline. V dropped 0 bases and J dropped 2; count of bases not matched to a gene: 5. The CDR3 has 16 amino acids. Here the CDR3 reads CASSQDHRGHTDTQYF. The CDR3 bases are TGCGCCAGCAGCCAAGATCACAGGGGCCACACAGATACGCAGTATTTT.

As concerns this clone: Other DNA sequences in this sample translate to the same CDR3. The chain employs TRBV28 and TRBJ1-1, with D maybe TRBD1 (5 bases). This CDR3 is 14 amino acids long. Germline CDR1 reads MDHEN; CDR2 reads SYDVKM. V gave up 3 bases and J gave up 4 bases, with 12 bases separating them. DNA of the CDR3: TGTGCCAGCAGTTTTTCCGGGGGGGGCACTGAAGCTTTCTTT. Its translation: CASSFSGGGTEAFF.

The rearrangement uses TRBV9 and TRBJ2-1; the match to TRBD2 covers 8 bases. Trimming at V came to 4 bases and at J to 6 bases, leaving 9 bases not matched to a gene. The CDR3 is 15 amino acids. Germline V gives CDR1 SGDLS, CDR2 YYNGEE. The DNA of the CDR3 is TGTGCCAGCAGCCCCAACGGGGGGGCCCGCAATGAGCAGTTCTTC. Its translation is CASSPNGGARNEQFF.

The chain has TRBV5-6 and TRBJ2-7; D gene uncertain. With 1 base removed from V and 0 bases from J, the gap between germline ends came to 8 bases. From germline, CDR1 is SGHDT and CDR2 YYEEEE. The CDR3 consists of 14 residues. The CDR3 DNA is TGTGCCAGCAGCTTGCAGTACAACTCCTACGAGCAGTACTTC. It yields the protein CASSLQYNSYEQYF.

The rearrangement links TRBV5-4 to TRBJ2-7; unclear D gene. The germline V and J ends were trimmed by 0 bases and 1 base, with 8 bases remaining between them. CDR1 and CDR2 from the germline V gene are SGHNT and YYREEE (reference sequence). The CDR3 runs 14 residues. CDR3 in DNA: TGTGCCAGCAGCTTGGAGAGCAGGTCCTACGAGCAGTACTTC. Translation: CASSLESRSYEQYF.

The J gene is TRBJ2-2, the V gene TRBV7-6; 11 nucleotides agree with TRBD2. Trimming removed 5 bases from V and 4 bases from J; junction bases left unmatched: 9. Germline V CDR1 and CDR2: SGHVS, FNYEAQ. This CDR3 spans 17 amino acids. CDR3 residues: CASSHTIAGGPTGELFF. CDR3 DNA sequence: TGTGCCAGCAGCCACACCATAGCGGGAGGGCCCACCGGGGAGCTGTTTTTT.

The rearrangement uses TRBV5-1 and TRBJ1-5; D unresolved. The V gene lost 0 bases and the J gene lost 3 bases, with 4 bases spanning the gap. The CDR3 has 13 residues. Germline CDR1 reads SGHRS; CDR2 reads YFSETQ. CDR3 nucleotides: TGCGCCAGCAGCTTGGATCTCAATCAGCCCCAGCATTTT. Translated, it gives CASSLDLNQPQHF.

The chain uses TRBV11-3 and TRBJ1-6, with a tentative D call TRBD1 (6 bases). Germline V gene lookup returns CDR1 SGHNT and CDR2 YENEEA. V was trimmed by 5 bases and J by 8 bases, leaving 19 bases between them. The CDR3 covers 16 residues. Written as DNA, the CDR3 is TGTGCCAGCAGCATCAACAGGGCCGAAGTTGATTCACCCCTCCACTTT. Its translation: CASSINRAEVDSPLHF.

V usage is TRBV19 and J usage is TRBJ2-2; D may be TRBD1 (6 bases). The CDR3 has 14 residues. Trimming took off 6 bases at V and 4 bases at J, with 12 bases between the two ends. Per germline, CDR1 LNHDA and CDR2 SQIVND (reference sequence). The CDR3 sequence is CASSDRRLTGELFF. The CDR3 coding sequence is TGTGCCAGTAGCGACAGGCGTCTCACCGGGGAGCTGTTTTTT.

The J gene is TRBJ2-2, the V gene TRBV19; D is unresolved. Trimming took 4 bases from V and 0 from J, leaving 15 bases between them. CDR3 length equals 17 residues. The V gene's germline CDR1 is LNHDA and CDR2 SQIVND (reference sequence). CDR3 loop: CASSTQRGTTNTGELFF. The CDR3 nucleotides read TGTGCCAGTAGTACGCAGCGAGGCACCACGAACACCGGGGAGCTGTTTTTT.

This clone was seen only once. The chain combines TRBV5-4 with TRBJ2-7; D is uncertain. V lost 0 bases and J lost 4, with 8 bases in between. The CDR3 consists of 13 residues. Germline V gene lookup returns CDR1 SGHNT and CDR2 YYREEE (reference sequence). DNA of the CDR3: TGTGCCAGCAGCTTGGTTACAGATTACGAGCAGTACTTC. Amino acid sequence: CASSLVTDYEQYF.

This clone occurred a few times. This sequence joins TRBV19 and TRBJ1-4; D remains ambiguous. There are 15 residues in the CDR3. The germline CDR1 and CDR2 sequences are LNHDA and SQIVND (reference sequence). V lost 7 bases, J lost 0 bases, and 12 bases lay in between. For the CDR3, the DNA is TGTGCCAGTAAAGGCATCGGAGCAACTAATGAAAAACTGTTTTTT. Translation gives CASKGIGATNEKLFF.

The gene calls are TRBV28 and TRBJ2-3; tentative D call: TRBD2 (6 bases). The length of the CDR3 is 14 residues. V was trimmed by 3 bases and J by 0 bases, leaving 7 bases between them. Germline CDR1 MDHEN, CDR2 SYDVKM. The CDR3 DNA is TGTGCCAGCAGTTTGGGGGGTAGCACAGATACGCAGTATTTT. Encoded protein: CASSLGGSTDTQYF.

CDR3 sequence (DNA): TGTGCCAGTAGACCCGACACCGTCTGGGGCTACACCTTC. It codes for CASRPDTVWGYTF. V is TRBV19 and J is TRBJ1-2; D gene uncertain. From germline, CDR1 is LNHDA and CDR2 SQIVND (reference sequence). The CDR3 has 13 residues. Deletions cut 6 bases from V and 8 bases from J, with 16 bases between.

CDR3 amino acids: CASSSRGQPQHF. CDR3 nucleotides: TGTGCCAGCAGCTCTCGGGGTCAGCCCCAGCATTTT. V gene TRBV5-4 combines with J gene TRBJ1-5; D is unresolved. The CDR3 extends over 12 amino acids. The V gene's germline CDR1 is SGHNT and CDR2 YYREEE (reference sequence). The V gene lost 3 bases and the J gene lost 6 bases, with 7 bases spanning the gap.

The chain links TRBV4-1 to TRBJ2-7; 12 nucleotides agree with TRBD2. The CDR3 is 18 amino acids. Losses at the gene ends were 1 base for V and 3 bases for J; bases not matched to a gene: 10. Germline V gene sequence: CDR1 MGHRA, CDR2 YSYEKL. CDR3 in amino acids: CASSQVPSLAGGIYEQYF. The DNA of the CDR3 is TGCGCCAGCAGCCAAGTTCCGAGTCTAGCGGGAGGGATCTACGAGCAGTACTTC.

The chain links TRBV4-1 to TRBJ1-1; 10 bases line up with TRBD1. The CDR3 has 18 residues. Germline V gene lookup returns CDR1 MGHRA and CDR2 YSYEKL. V shed 0 bases and J 0 bases; nucleotides not matched to a gene: 7. The CDR3, as DNA: TGCGCCAGCAGCCAAGAGGGACAGGGGTTTCGCATGAACACTGAAGCTTTCTTT. It is translated as CASSQEGQGFRMNTEAFF.

V is TRBV7-2 and J is TRBJ1-4, with D maybe TRBD1 (6 bases). V lost 4 bases, J lost 6 bases, and 12 bases lay in between. Germline V gives CDR1 SGHTA, CDR2 FQGNSA. The CDR3 extends over 14 amino acids. Here the CDR3 DNA reads TGTGCCAGCAGCTGGGGGGGCGCAGATGAAAAACTGTTTTTT. Amino acid sequence: CASSWGGADEKLFF.